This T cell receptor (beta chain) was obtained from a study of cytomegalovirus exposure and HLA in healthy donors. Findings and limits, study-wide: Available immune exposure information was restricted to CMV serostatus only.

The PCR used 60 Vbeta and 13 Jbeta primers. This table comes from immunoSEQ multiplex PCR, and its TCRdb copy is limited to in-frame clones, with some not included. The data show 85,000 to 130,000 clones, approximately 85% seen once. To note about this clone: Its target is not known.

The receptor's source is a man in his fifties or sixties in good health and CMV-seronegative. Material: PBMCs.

The CDR3 protein is CASSPGAGSYNEQFF. The CDR3 region has the DNA TGTGCCAGCTCACCGGGAGCTGGCTCCTACAATGAGCAGTTCTTC. The rearrangement uses TRBV18 and TRBJ2-1; tentative D call: TRBD2 (5 bases). This CDR3 region has 15 residues. In germline, CDR1 is KGHSH, CDR2 LQKENI. Trimming cost V 3 bases and J 0 bases, with 9 bases left between them.